This T cell receptor beta chain was observed in a study of cytomegalovirus exposure and HLA in healthy donors. The PCR ran on 60 Vbeta and 13 Jbeta primers. Method: immunoSEQ multiplex PCR; TCRdb's copy keeps in-frame clones and lacks some. The sample contains 140,000 or so clones, nearly 80% of which appear only once. The length of the CDR3 is 14 residues. Trimming at V came to 7 bases and at J to 6 bases, leaving 10 bases not matched to a gene. In germline, CDR1 is SGHRS, CDR2 YFSETQ. The sequenced material came from PBMCs. This receptor was taken from a woman in her 30s in good health and CMV-seronegative. The chain carries TRBV5-1 and TRBJ2-1; 7 positions agree with TRBD2. CDR3 amino acids: CASVFGGGANEQFF. CDR3 coding DNA: TGCGCCAGCGTATTTGGGGGGGGAGCCAATGAGCAGTTCTTC. Looking up the rest from reference TRBV5-1 and TRBJ2-1 gives the full variable domain: KAGVTQTPRYLIKTRGQQVTLSCSPISGHRSVSWYQQTPGQGLQFLFEYFSETQRNKGNFPGRFSGRQFSNSRSEMNVSTLELGDSALYLCASVFGGGANEQFFGPGTRLTVL.